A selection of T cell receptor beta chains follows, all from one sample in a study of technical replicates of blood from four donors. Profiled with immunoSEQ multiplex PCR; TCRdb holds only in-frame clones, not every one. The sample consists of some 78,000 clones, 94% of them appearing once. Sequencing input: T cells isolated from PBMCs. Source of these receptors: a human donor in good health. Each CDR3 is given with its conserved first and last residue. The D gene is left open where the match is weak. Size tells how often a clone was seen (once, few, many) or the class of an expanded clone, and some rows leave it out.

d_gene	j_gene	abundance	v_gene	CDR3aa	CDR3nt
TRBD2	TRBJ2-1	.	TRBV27	CATALAGDYNEQFF	TGTGCCACCGCACTAGCGGGGGATTACAATGAGCAGTTCTTC
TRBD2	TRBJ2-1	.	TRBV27	CASSLSWSSGSSNEQFF	TGTGCCAGCAGTTTATCGTGGTCTAGCGGGAGTTCCAATGAGCAGTTCTTC
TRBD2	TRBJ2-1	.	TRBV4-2	CASSQAPPSGTNNEQFF	TGTGCCAGCAGCCAAGCCCCGCCTAGCGGGACGAACAATGAGCAGTTCTTC
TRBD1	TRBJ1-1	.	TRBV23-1	CASSQTGSRGTEAFF	TGCGCCAGCAGTCAGACAGGGAGCAGGGGGACTGAAGCTTTCTTT
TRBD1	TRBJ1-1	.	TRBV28	CASSTGWTGEAFF	TGTGCCAGCAGTACCGGGTGGACAGGAGAAGCTTTCTTT
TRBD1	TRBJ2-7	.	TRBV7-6	CASSSVPQGAYEQYF	TGTGCCAGCAGCTCGGTCCCACAGGGGGCCTACGAGCAGTACTTC
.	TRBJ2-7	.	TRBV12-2	CASRVPLASSYEQYF	TGTGCAAGTCGCGTACCCCTAGCGAGCTCCTACGAGCAGTACTTC
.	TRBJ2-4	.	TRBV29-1	CSVEPPGLKNIQYF	TGCAGCGTTGAGCCGCCAGGGCTAAAAAACATTCAGTACTTC
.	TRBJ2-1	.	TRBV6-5	CASMRRDFTDEQFF	TGTGCCAGCATGAGGCGGGACTTTACCGATGAGCAGTTCTTC
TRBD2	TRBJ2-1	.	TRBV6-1	CASSVRGAGVSPEQFF	TGTGCCAGCAGTGTCAGGGGAGCGGGAGTCTCTCCTGAGCAGTTCTTC
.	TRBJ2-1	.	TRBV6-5	CASSPQSSGWNEQFF	TGTGCCAGCAGCCCCCAAAGTTCGGGTTGGAATGAGCAGTTCTTC
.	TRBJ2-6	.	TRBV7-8	CASSLVRGANVLTF	TGTGCCAGCAGCTTAGTGAGGGGGGCCAACGTCCTGACTTTC
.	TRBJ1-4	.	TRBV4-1	CASSLWEGTNEKLFF	TGCGCCAGCAGCCTTTGGGAGGGCACTAATGAAAAACTGTTTTTT
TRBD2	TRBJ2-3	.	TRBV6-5	CASSYTSGASGYTQYF	TGTGCCAGCAGTTACACCAGCGGGGCTAGCGGTTATACGCAGTATTTT
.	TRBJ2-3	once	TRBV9	CASPTRLADTQYF	TGTGCCAGCCCAACTAGGCTGGCAGATACGCAGTATTTT
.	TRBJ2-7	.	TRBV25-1	CASSETGSRNEQYF	TGTGCCAGCAGTGAAACCGGGAGTAGGAACGAGCAGTACTTC
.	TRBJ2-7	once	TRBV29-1	CSVEHPSGYEQYF	TGCAGCGTTGAACATCCGTCAGGGTACGAGCAGTACTTC
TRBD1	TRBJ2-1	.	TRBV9	CASSTGQGAGNEQFF	TGTGCCAGCAGCACCGGACAGGGGGCGGGCAATGAGCAGTTCTTC
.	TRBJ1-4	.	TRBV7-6	CASSSEPNEKLFF	TGTGCCAGCAGCTCAGAACCTAATGAAAAACTGTTTTTT
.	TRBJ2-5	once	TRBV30	CAWSFSQETQYF	TGTGCCTGGAGTTTCAGTCAAGAGACCCAGTACTTC
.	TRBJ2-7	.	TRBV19	CASSIESRVFYEQYF	TGTGCCAGTAGTATAGAATCCAGGGTCTTTTACGAGCAGTACTTC
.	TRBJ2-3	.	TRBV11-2	CASSPQGAHTQYF	TGTGCCAGCAGTCCCCAGGGCGCGCACACGCAGTATTTT
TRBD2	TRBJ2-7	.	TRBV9	CASSVSGLVSEQYF	TGTGCCAGCAGCGTCTCGGGACTAGTCTCCGAGCAGTACTTC
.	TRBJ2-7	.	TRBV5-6	CASSRTDTAYEQYF	TGTGCCAGCAGTCGGACAGATACAGCCTACGAGCAGTACTTC
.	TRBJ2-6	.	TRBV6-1	CASSDWGLTNVLTF	TGTGCCAGCAGTGATTGGGGGCTTACCAACGTCCTGACTTTC
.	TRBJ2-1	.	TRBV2	CASSVEVEQFF	TGTGCCAGCAGTGTAGAGGTCGAACAGTTCTTC
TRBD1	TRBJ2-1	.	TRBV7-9	CASSPGDRGGDEQFF	TGTGCCAGCAGCCCGGGAGACAGGGGAGGCGATGAGCAGTTCTTC
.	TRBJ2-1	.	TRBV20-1	CSASHLNEQFF	TGCAGTGCTAGTCACCTAAATGAGCAGTTCTTC
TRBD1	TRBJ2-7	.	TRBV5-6	CASSLGRQGLGYEQYF	TGTGCCAGCAGCTTGGGCCGACAGGGGCTGGGCTACGAGCAGTACTTC
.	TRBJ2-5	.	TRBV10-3	CAISGDNQETQYF	TGTGCCATCAGTGGGGACAACCAAGAGACCCAGTACTTC
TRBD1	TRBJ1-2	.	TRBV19	CASSDRDRDYGYTF	TGTGCCAGTAGTGACCGGGACAGGGACTATGGCTACACCTTC
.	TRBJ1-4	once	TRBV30	CAWREGVILSNEKLFF	TGTGCCTGGAGAGAGGGGGTGATATTATCTAATGAAAAACTGTTTTTT
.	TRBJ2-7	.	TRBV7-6	CASSKGGPSYEQYF	TGTGCCAGCAGCAAAGGGGGTCCCTCCTACGAGCAGTACTTC
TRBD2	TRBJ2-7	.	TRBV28	CASSSGVAGTYEQYF	TGTGCCAGCAGCTCTGGGGTAGCGGGAACCTACGAGCAGTACTTC
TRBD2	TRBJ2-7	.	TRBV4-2	CASSQVAGSYEQYF	TGTGCCAGCAGCCAGGTAGCGGGATCCTACGAGCAGTACTTC
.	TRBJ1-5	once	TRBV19	CASSDTGSSNQPQHF	TGTGCCAGTAGTGACACAGGAAGTAGCAATCAGCCCCAGCATTTT
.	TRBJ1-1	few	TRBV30	CAWSEQGNTEAFF	TGTGCCTGGAGTGAACAGGGGAACACTGAAGCTTTCTTT
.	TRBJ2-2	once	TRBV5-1	CASSRGLGVVELFF	TGCGCCAGCAGCCGGGGACTGGGGGTCGTGGAGCTGTTTTTT
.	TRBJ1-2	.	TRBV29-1	CSALGVFEDGYTF	TGCAGCGCCCTCGGGGTATTTGAGGATGGCTACACCTTC
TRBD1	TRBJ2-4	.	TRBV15	CATSRPGTGRSSQYF	TGTGCCACCAGCAGACCCGGGACAGGGAGGTCCTCCCAGTACTTC
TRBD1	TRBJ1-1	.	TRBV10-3	CAISESAGGTEAFF	TGTGCCATCAGTGAGTCCGCAGGGGGCACTGAAGCTTTCTTT
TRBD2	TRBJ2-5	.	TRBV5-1	CASSSWGGGETQYF	TGCGCCAGCAGCTCGTGGGGGGGAGGAGAGACCCAGTACTTC
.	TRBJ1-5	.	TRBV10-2	CASTKGGYSNQPQHF	TGCGCCAGCACCAAGGGAGGGTATAGCAATCAGCCCCAGCATTTT
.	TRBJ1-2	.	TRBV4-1	CASSHHGQSDFGNGYTF	TGCGCCAGCAGCCACCATGGACAGTCGGATTTTGGGAATGGCTACACCTTC
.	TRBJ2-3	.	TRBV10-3	CAIRTQGPTDTQYF	TGTGCCATCAGGACCCAGGGCCCAACAGATACGCAGTATTTT